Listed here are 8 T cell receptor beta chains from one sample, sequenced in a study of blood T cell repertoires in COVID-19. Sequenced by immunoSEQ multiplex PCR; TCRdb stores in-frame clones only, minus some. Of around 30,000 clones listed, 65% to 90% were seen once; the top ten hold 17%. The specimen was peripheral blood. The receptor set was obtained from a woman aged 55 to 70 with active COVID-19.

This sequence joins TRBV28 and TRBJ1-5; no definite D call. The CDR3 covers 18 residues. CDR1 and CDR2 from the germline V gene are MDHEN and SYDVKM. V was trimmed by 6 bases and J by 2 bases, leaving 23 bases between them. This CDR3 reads CASSEDWAAGLRNQPQHF. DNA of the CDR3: TGTGCCAGCAGCGAGGACTGGGCAGCAGGTCTTCGCAATCAGCCCCAGCATTTT.

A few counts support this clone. In DNA, the CDR3 is TGTGCCAGCAGCTTCGGGACAGGGGATTCACCCCTCCACTTT. It encodes CASSFGTGDSPLHF. The chain is built from TRBV7-9 and TRBJ1-6; 10 bases align to TRBD1. The CDR3 runs to 14 residues. Looked up from germline, CDR1 is SEHNR and CDR2 is FQNEAQ (reference sequence). V dropped 3 bases and J dropped 8; count of bases not matched to a gene: 1.

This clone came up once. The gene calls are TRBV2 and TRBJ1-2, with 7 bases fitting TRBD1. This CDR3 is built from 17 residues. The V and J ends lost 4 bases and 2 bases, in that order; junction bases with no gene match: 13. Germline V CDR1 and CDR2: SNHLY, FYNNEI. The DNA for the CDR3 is TGTGCCAGCAGTGGCCTGAAGGTTGCAGGGGGAAACTATGGCTACACCTTC. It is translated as CASSGLKVAGGNYGYTF.

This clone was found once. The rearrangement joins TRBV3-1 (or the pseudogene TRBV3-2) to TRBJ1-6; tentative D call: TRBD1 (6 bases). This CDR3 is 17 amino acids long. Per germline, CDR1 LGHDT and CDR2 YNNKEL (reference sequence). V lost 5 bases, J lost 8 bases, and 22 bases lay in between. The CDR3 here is CASSSTPRGMVHSPLHF. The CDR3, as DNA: TGTGCCAGCAGCTCAACTCCTAGGGGGATGGTGCATTCACCCCTCCACTTT.

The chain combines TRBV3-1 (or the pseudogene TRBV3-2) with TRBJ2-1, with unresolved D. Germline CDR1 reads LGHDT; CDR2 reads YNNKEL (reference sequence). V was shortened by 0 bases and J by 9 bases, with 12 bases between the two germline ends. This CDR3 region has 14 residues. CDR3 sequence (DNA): TGTGCCAGCAGCCAAGATCCGGTAAGTGGTGAGCAGTTCTTC. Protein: CASSQDPVSGEQFF.

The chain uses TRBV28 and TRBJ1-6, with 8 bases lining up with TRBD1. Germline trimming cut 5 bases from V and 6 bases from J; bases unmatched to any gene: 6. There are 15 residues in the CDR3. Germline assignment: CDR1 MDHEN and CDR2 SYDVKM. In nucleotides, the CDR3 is TGTGCCAGCAGTACCCAGGGGGCTGGTAATTCACCCCTCCACTTT. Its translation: CASSTQGAGNSPLHF.

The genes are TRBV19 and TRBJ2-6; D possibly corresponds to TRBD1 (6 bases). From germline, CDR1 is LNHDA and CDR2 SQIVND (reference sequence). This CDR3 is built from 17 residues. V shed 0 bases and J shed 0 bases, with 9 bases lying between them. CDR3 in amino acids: CASSIDTGHSGANVLTF. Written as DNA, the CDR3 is TGTGCCAGTAGTATAGATACAGGGCACTCTGGGGCCAACGTCCTGACTTTC.

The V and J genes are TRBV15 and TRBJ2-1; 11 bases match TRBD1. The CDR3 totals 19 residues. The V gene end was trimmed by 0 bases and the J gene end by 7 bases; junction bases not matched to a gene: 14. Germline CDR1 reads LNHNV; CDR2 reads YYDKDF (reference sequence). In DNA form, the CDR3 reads TGTGCCACCAGCAGAGATCGAGGCCGGGGACAGGGGGGGAGGAATGAGCAGTTCTTC. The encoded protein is CATSRDRGRGQGGRNEQFF.